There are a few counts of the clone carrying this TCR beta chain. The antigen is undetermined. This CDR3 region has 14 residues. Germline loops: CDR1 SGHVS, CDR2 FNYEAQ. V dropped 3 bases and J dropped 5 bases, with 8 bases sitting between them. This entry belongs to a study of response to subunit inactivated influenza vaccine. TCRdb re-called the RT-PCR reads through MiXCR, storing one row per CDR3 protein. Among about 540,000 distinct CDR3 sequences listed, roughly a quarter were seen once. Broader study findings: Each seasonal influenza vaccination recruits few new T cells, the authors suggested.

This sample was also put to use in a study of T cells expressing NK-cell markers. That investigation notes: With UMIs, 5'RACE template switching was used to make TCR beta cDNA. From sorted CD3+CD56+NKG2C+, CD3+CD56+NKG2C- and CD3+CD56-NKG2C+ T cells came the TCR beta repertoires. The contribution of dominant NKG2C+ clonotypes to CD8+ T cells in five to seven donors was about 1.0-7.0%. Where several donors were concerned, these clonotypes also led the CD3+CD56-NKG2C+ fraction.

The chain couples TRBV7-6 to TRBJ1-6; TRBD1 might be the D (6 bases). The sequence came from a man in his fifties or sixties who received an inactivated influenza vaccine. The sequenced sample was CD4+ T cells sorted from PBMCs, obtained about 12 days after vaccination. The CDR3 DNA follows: TGTGCCAGCAGCTTGGACAGTAATAATTCACCCCTCCACTTT. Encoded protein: CASSLDSNNSPLHF.